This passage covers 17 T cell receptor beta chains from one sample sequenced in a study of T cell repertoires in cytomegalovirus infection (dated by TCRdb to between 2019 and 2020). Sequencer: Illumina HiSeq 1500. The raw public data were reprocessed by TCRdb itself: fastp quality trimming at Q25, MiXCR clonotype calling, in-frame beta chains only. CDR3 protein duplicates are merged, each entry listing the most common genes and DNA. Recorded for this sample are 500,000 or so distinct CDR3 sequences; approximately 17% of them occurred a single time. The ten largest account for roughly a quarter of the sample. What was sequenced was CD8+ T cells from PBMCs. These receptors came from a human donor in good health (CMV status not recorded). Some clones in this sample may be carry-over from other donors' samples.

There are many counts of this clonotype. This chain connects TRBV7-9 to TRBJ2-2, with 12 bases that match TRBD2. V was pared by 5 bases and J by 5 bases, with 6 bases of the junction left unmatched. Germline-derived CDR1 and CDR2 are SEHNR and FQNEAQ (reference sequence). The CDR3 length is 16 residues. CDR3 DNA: TGTGCCAGCAGCGCCTCTAGCGGGAGGGGTACCGGGGAGCTGTTTTTT. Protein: CASSASSGRGTGELFF.

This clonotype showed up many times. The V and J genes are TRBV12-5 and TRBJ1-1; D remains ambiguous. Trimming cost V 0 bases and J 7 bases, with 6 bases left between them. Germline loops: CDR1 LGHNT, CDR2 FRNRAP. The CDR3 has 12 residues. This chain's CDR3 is CASGLVSGEAFF. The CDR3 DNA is TGTGCTAGTGGTTTGGTATCGGGTGAAGCTTTCTTT.

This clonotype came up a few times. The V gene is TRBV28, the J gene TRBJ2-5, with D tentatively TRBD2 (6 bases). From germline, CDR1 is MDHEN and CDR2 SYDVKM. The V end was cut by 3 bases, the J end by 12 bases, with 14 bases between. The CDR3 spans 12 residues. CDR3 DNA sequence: TGTGCCAGCAGTTTCGGATTGGAGGGGAAGTACTTC. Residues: CASSFGLEGKYF.

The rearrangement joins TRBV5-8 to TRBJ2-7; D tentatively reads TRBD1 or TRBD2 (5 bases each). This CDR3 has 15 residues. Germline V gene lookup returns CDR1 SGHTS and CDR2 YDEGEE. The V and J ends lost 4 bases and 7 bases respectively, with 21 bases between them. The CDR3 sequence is CASSPEDRRGGEQYF. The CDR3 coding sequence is TGTGCCAGCAGCCCCGAAGACAGAAGAGGAGGTGAGCAGTACTTC.

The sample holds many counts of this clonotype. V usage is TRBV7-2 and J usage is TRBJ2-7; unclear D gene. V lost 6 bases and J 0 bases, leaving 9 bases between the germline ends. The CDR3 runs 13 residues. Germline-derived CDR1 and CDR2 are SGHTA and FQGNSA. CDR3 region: CASRSSGSYEQYF. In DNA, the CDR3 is TGTGCCAGCAGGTCTTCTGGCTCCTACGAGCAGTACTTC.

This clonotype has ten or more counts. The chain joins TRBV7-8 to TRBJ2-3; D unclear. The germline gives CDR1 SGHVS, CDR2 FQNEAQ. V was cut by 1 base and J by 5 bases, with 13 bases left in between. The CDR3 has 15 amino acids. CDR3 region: CASSLGDNYLDTQYF. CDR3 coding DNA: TGTGCCAGCAGCTTAGGAGACAATTATTTAGATACGCAGTATTTT.

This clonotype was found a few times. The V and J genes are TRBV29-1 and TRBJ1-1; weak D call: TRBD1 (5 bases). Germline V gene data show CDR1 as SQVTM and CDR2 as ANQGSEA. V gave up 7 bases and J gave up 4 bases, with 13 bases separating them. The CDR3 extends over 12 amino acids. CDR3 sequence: CSARRGGTEAFF. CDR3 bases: TGCAGCGCACGACGGGGGGGCACTGAAGCTTTCTTT.

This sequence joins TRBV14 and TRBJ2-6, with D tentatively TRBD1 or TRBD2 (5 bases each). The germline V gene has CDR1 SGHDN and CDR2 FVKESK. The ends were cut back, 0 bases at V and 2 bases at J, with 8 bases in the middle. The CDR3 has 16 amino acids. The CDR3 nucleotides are TGTGCCAGCAGCCAAGATTGGGGACCTGGGGCCAACGTCCTGACTTTC. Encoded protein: CASSQDWGPGANVLTF.

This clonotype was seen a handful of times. The CDR3 reads CASSLETFRGTDTQYF. CDR3 nucleotides: TGTGCCAGCAGTTTAGAAACGTTCCGTGGCACAGATACGCAGTATTTT. V gene TRBV12-3 or TRBV12-4 combines with J gene TRBJ2-3; D unresolved. CDR3 length equals 16 residues. Trimming removed 1 base at V and 1 base at J, with 12 bases between.

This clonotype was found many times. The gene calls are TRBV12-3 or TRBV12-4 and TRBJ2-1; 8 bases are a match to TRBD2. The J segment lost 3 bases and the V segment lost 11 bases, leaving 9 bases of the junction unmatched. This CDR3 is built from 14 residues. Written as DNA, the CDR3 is TGTGCCCTGACGCTAGCGGGCTTCTACAATGAGCAGTTCTTC. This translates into CALTLAGFYNEQFF.

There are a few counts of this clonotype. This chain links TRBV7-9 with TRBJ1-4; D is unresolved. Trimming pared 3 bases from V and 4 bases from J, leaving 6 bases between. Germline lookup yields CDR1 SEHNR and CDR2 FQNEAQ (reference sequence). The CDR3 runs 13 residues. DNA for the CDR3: TGTGCCAGCAGCTTGGGGTTTAATGAAAAACTGTTTTTT. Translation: CASSLGFNEKLFF.

In nucleotides, the CDR3 is TGTGCCACCAGCAAATCTCTTGGGAGGAACAATCAGCCCCAGCATTTT. Translated, it gives CATSKSLGRNNQPQHF. The gene calls are TRBV15 and TRBJ1-5, with no clear D. Trimming pared 4 bases from V and 3 bases from J, leaving 16 bases between. Germline CDR1 is LNHNV and CDR2 is YYDKDF (reference sequence). The CDR3 consists of 16 residues.

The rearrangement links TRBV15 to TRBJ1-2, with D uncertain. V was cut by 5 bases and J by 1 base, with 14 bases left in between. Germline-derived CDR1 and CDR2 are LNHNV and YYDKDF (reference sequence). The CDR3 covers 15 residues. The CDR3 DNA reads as TGTGCCACCAGCCCGAAAGTAACCGGTAACTATGGCTACACCTTC. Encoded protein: CATSPKVTGNYGYTF.

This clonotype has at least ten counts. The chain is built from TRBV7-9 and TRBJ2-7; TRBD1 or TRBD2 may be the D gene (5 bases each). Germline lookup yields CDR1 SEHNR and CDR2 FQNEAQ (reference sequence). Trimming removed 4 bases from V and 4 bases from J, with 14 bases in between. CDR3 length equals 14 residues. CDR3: CASSSGQVRYEQYF. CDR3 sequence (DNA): TGTGCCAGCAGCTCGGGGCAGGTGCGGTACGAGCAGTACTTC. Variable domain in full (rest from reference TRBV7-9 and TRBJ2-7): DTGVSQNPRHKITKRGQNVTFRCDPISEHNRLYWYRQTLGQGPEFLTYFQNEAQLEKSRLLSDRFSAERPKGSFSTLEIQRTEQGDSAMYLCASSSGQVRYEQYFGPGTRLTVT.

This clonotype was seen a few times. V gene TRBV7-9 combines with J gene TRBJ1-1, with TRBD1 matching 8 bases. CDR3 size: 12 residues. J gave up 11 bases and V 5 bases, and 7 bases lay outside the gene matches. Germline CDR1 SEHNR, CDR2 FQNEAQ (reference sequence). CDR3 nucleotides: TGTGCCAGCAGCCCTGGACAGGGTCGGGCTTTCTTT. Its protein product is CASSPGQGRAFF.

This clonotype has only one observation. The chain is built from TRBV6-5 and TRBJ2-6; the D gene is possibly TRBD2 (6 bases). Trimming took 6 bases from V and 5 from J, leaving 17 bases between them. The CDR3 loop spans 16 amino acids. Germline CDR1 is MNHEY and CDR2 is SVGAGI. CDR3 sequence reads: CASSEYLATRANVLTF. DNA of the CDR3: TGTGCCAGCAGCGAATACCTAGCGACGAGGGCCAACGTCCTGACTTTC.

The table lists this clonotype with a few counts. The CDR3 loop reads CATSGPYLNEQFF. The DNA of the CDR3 is TGTGCCACTAGCGGGCCATACTTAAATGAGCAGTTCTTC. The chain joins TRBV24-1 to TRBJ2-1; TRBD2 agrees at 7 bases. After removal of 10 bases from V and 7 bases from J, the junction contained 9 bases not matched to a gene. The CDR3 has 13 amino acids. CDR1 and CDR2 (germline): KGHDR, SFDVKD.